The present entry profiles one T cell receptor (beta chain) with its context. Its antigen is unidentified. PCR primers comprised 60 Vbeta and 13 Jbeta primers. Profiling relied on immunoSEQ multiplex PCR, and the TCRdb table lists in-frame clones only, not all of them. This sample has about 180,000 clones, with 70% to 80% found just once. This sample is part of a study of cytomegalovirus exposure and HLA in healthy donors. Study as a whole: Of all 400 or so donors who were genotyped, roughly 81% belonged to the Caucasian-associated ancestry cluster. Findings of the study overall: With DRB1 most and HLA-C fewest, TCR association rates differed between HLA loci in a later analysis. Rarity marked most TCR sequences, yet some public TCRs occurred in many donors. Analyses of presence/absence relied on an assumption of roughly uniform sequencing depth across donors.

Germline CDR1 is MDHEN and CDR2 is SYDVKM. Trimming took off 3 bases at V and 9 bases at J, with 21 bases between the two ends. CDR3 length: 15 residues. The sequenced sample was PBMCs. The TCR sequence derives from a man aged 25-40 years in good health and CMV-seronegative. The chain recombines TRBV28 with TRBJ2-7; D is undetermined. The CDR3: CASSFNGDVPYRQYF. The DNA of the CDR3 is TGTGCCAGCAGTTTTAACGGAGACGTCCCGTACCGGCAGTACTTC.